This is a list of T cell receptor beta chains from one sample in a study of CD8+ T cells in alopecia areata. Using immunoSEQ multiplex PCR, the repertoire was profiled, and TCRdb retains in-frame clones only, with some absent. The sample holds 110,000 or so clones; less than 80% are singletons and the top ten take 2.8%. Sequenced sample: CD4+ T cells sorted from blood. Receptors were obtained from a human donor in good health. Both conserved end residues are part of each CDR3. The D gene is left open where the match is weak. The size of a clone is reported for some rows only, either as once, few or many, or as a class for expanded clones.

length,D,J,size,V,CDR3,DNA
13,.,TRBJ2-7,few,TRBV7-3,CASSLESSYEQYF,TGTGCCAGCAGCCTCGAGTCCTCCTACGAGCAGTACTTC
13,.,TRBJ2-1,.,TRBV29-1,CSAEGPNYNEQFF,TGCAGCGCTGAGGGGCCGAACTACAATGAGCAGTTCTTC
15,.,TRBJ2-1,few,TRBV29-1,CSVENPEPPYNEQFF,TGCAGCGTTGAAAATCCAGAACCGCCCTACAATGAGCAGTTCTTC
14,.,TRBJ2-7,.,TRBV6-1,CASSEPRGAYEQYF,TGTGCCAGCAGTGAACCCAGGGGTGCCTACGAGCAGTACTTC
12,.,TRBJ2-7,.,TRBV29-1,CSGRDTFYEQYF,TGCAGCGGCAGGGATACGTTCTACGAGCAGTACTTC
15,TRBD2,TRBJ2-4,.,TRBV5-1,CASKADNLAGNIQYF,TGCGCCAGCAAGGCAGATAATCTAGCGGGAAACATTCAGTACTTC
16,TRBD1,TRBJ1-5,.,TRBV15,CATSRRQGANIQPQHF,TGTGCCACCAGCAGAAGACAGGGGGCTAACATTCAGCCCCAGCATTTT
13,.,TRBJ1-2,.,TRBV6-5,CASKRPRSYGYTF,TGTGCCAGCAAAAGACCCAGATCCTATGGCTACACCTTC
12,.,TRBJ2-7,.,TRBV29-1,CSVVRDSNEQYF,TGCAGCGTTGTTCGGGACTCGAACGAGCAGTACTTC
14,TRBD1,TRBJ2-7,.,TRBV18,CASSSRQGAWEQYF,TGTGCCAGCTCATCCAGACAGGGGGCCTGGGAGCAGTACTTC
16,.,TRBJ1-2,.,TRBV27,CASSSDRDNLNYGYTF,TGTGCCAGCAGTTCCGATCGGGACAACCTTAACTATGGCTACACCTTC
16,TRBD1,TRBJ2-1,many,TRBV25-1,CASSGGQPEDYNEQFF,TGTGCCAGCAGTGGGGGACAGCCCGAGGACTACAATGAGCAGTTCTTC
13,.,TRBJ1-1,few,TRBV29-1,CSVVHSDKTEAFF,TGCAGCGTTGTCCACAGCGATAAGACTGAAGCTTTCTTT
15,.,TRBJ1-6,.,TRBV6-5,CASSPWEPRNSPLHF,TGTGCCAGCAGTCCTTGGGAGCCGCGGAATTCACCCCTCCACTTT
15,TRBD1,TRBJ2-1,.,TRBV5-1,CASSLAAGGAESEFF,TGCGCCAGCAGCTTGGCCGCAGGGGGCGCGGAGTCGGAGTTCTTC